This T cell receptor (beta chain) came from a study of CD8+ T cells in alopecia areata. The study's findings and limits: Scalp samples also contribute reads from the resident alphabeta T cells found in normal skin.

After isolation, RNA underwent reverse transcription to generate cDNA as the sequencing template. Assay used: immunoSEQ multiplex PCR; TCRdb lists only in-frame clones, some missing. The sample includes approximately 220,000 clones, more than 30% of them seen just once. Of note for this clone: The antigen is not known.

Treatment specified: oral pan-JAK inhibitor, 5-10 mg twice daily. The sequencing here drew on CD4+ T cells sorted from blood, taken at approximately week 30, from a patient treated with tofacitinib. This TCR was recovered from a human donor with alopecia areata.

The CDR3 region is CASASLPTGVGEQFF. In DNA form, the CDR3 reads TGTGCCAGCGCATCATTACCTACAGGGGTCGGTGAGCAGTTCTTC. This chain joins TRBV7-9 and TRBJ2-1; TRBD1 agrees at 7 bases. Germline loops: CDR1 SEHNR, CDR2 FQNEAQ (reference sequence). The CDR3 is made up of 15 amino acids. J gave up 9 bases and V 8 bases, and 16 bases lay outside the gene matches.